This T cell receptor beta chain was sequenced for a study of blood T cell repertoires in COVID-19. CDR1 LGHDT and CDR2 YNNKEL come from the germline V gene (reference sequence). Trimming took off 0 bases at V and 4 bases at J, with 15 bases between the two ends. The CDR3 has 16 residues. Generated by immunoSEQ multiplex PCR, the TCRdb table keeps only in-frame clones and is missing some. The sample contains just under 55,000 clones, roughly four fifths of which appear only once. This receptor was identified in a woman aged 55 to 70 with acute or convalescent COVID-19. The chain uses TRBV3-1 (or the pseudogene TRBV3-2) and TRBJ1-2; no clear D gene. Source material: peripheral blood. The CDR3 coding sequence is TGTGCCAGCAGCCAAGACGTCTCCCCGACGGGCTATGGCTACACCTTC. It translates to CASSQDVSPTGYGYTF.